The 27 T cell receptor beta chains given below trace back to one sample, sequenced in a study of Ad26.COV2.S vaccination and SARS-CoV-2 variants. The treatment: over 15 received Ad26.COV2.S at low or high dose, single or two shots; several received placebo; per-sample allocation not given. The investigators took samples on day 63 after the first vaccine or placebo injection. Assay used: immunoSEQ multiplex PCR; TCRdb lists only in-frame clones, some missing. Of about 680,000 clones in the sample, about 89% were seen once. Sequencing was performed on peripheral blood, taken in a trial of Ad26.COV2.S vaccine versus placebo. These receptors all come from a person between 18 and 65 years old who received the Ad26.COV2.S COVID-19 vaccine or a placebo.

This clone was observed a handful of times. The gene calls are TRBV12-3 or TRBV12-4 and TRBJ1-5, with D unresolved. V dropped 6 bases and J dropped 8 bases, with 11 bases sitting between them. CDR3 length equals 12 residues. The CDR3 loop reads CASSPSPEPQHF. The DNA of the CDR3 is TGTGCCAGCAGCCCCAGTCCGGAGCCCCAGCATTTT.

This sequence joins TRBV19 and TRBJ2-3; the match to TRBD2 covers 8 bases. This CDR3 comprises 14 residues. The ends lost 3 bases at V and 8 bases at J; junction bases unmatched: 7. Looked up from germline, CDR1 is LNHDA and CDR2 is SQIVND (reference sequence). The CDR3 sequence is CASSMRLAGLTQYF. CDR3 nucleotides: TGTGCCAGTAGTATGAGGCTAGCGGGCCTTACGCAGTATTTT. Using reference TRBV19 and TRBJ2-3 for the parts outside the CDR3, the full variable domain is DGGITQSPKYLFRKEGQNVTLSCEQNLNHDAMYWYRQDPGQGLRLIYYSQIVNDFQKGDIAEGYSVSREKKESFPLTVTSAQKNPTAFYLCASSMRLAGLTQYFGPGTRLTVL.

The V call is TRBV7-8, the J call TRBJ2-1; tentatively, D is TRBD1 (5 bases). From germline, CDR1 is SGHVS and CDR2 FQNEAQ. The CDR3 runs 15 residues. V lost 1 base and J lost 5, with 12 bases in between. In nucleotides, the CDR3 is TGTGCCAGCAGCTTAGGGGGCATTTCACACAATGAGCAGTTCTTC. Translated, it gives CASSLGGISHNEQFF. Looking up the rest from reference TRBV7-8 and TRBJ2-1 gives the full variable domain: GAGVSQSPRYKVAKRGQDVALRCDPISGHVSLFWYQQALGQGPEFLTYFQNEAQLDKSGLPSDRFFAERPEGSVSTLKIQRTQQEDSAVYLCASSLGGISHNEQFFGPGTRLTVL.

About this clone: Other DNA sequences in the same sample also yield this CDR3. This chain connects TRBV7-2 to TRBJ2-2, with D uncertain. The germline CDR1 and CDR2 sequences are SGHTA and FQGNSA. CDR3 length equals 12 residues. With 3 bases removed from V and 3 bases from J, the gap between germline ends came to 2 bases. The CDR3 here is CASSFYTGELFF. CDR3 coding DNA: TGTGCCAGCAGCTTCTACACCGGGGAGCTGTTTTTT.

This rearrangement joins TRBV18 to TRBJ2-5; D is uncertain. The V end was cut by 3 bases, the J end by 2 bases, with 10 bases between. This CDR3 comprises 14 residues. Germline V gene data show CDR1 as KGHSH and CDR2 as LQKENI. The CDR3 loop reads CASSPRTTQETQYF. CDR3 DNA sequence: TGTGCCAGCTCACCCCGGACGACTCAAGAGACCCAGTACTTC.

The chain has TRBV6-1 and TRBJ2-7, with D possibly being TRBD1 or TRBD2 (6 bases each). V was clipped by 3 bases and J by 5 bases, with 14 bases between them. Germline V gene lookup returns CDR1 MNHNS and CDR2 SASEGT. This CDR3 spans 14 amino acids. In DNA form, the CDR3 reads TGTGCCAGCAGTGACGCCTTGAGGGGGGACGAGCAGTACTTC. It translates to CASSDALRGDEQYF.

This clone has just one count. The rearrangement uses TRBV3-1 (or the pseudogene TRBV3-2) and TRBJ2-6; D remains ambiguous. Trimming pared 0 bases from V and 0 bases from J, leaving 3 bases between. Per the germline V gene, CDR1 is LGHDT and CDR2 is YNNKEL (reference sequence). This CDR3 is built from 15 residues. The CDR3 sequence: CASSQEPSGANVLTF. The CDR3 DNA is TGTGCCAGCAGCCAAGAGCCCTCTGGGGCCAACGTCCTGACTTTC.

This sequence joins TRBV6-2 or TRBV6-3 and TRBJ1-5; TRBD1 is a possible D gene (5 bases). This CDR3 is 14 amino acids long. V lost 0 bases to trimming and J lost 9 bases, with 12 bases between them. Germline loops: CDR1 MNHEY, CDR2 SVGEGT. The CDR3 here is CASSYSAGRGPQHF. DNA of the CDR3: TGTGCCAGCAGTTACTCCGCAGGGCGGGGGCCCCAGCATTTT.

CDR3 nucleotides: TGTGCCAGCAGCTTGGTGGGGGCCCCGGGGGTGACCCAGTACTTC. Translating it yields CASSLVGAPGVTQYF. The chain couples TRBV5-4 to TRBJ2-5; D possibly uses TRBD1 or TRBD2 (6 bases each). The ends were cut back, 0 bases at V and 7 bases at J, with 16 bases in the middle. There are 15 residues in the CDR3. Germline CDR1 and CDR2: SGHNT and YYREEE (reference sequence).

The chain uses TRBV12-3 or TRBV12-4 and TRBJ1-5; unclear D gene. Between the trimmed V and J ends, which lost 1 base and 9 bases, there was a span of 10 bases. This CDR3 has 13 amino acids. CDR3 region: CASSLGEDLPQHF. The CDR3 nucleotides read TGTGCCAGCAGTTTAGGCGAAGACTTGCCCCAGCATTTT.

The chain joins TRBV29-1 to TRBJ2-2; maybe TRBD1 (6 bases). The CDR3 loop spans 17 amino acids. Between the trimmed V and J ends, which lost 4 bases and 1 base, there was a span of 19 bases. Germline CDR1 and CDR2: SQVTM and ANQGSEA. The CDR3 nucleotides are TGCAGCGTTGCGGGACATACGGGCACGCTGAACACCGGGGAGCTGTTTTTT. The encoded protein is CSVAGHTGTLNTGELFF.

The rearrangement joins TRBV5-4 to TRBJ1-6, with 7 bases that match TRBD1. The germline gives CDR1 SGHNT, CDR2 YYREEE (reference sequence). Germline trimming cut 0 bases from V and 6 bases from J; bases unmatched to any gene: 6. CDR3 size: 16 residues. The CDR3 DNA reads as TGTGCCAGCAGCTTGGATGGACAGGCGGGTAATTCACCCCTCCACTTT. As protein: CASSLDGQAGNSPLHF.

The chain carries TRBV6-5 and TRBJ1-4, with 7 bases matching TRBD1. CDR1 and CDR2 from the germline V gene are MNHEY and SVGAGI. This CDR3 region has 14 residues. Trimming took 6 bases from V and 8 from J; bases not matched to a gene: 9. The CDR3 protein is CASSPGNRGEKLFF. CDR3 DNA: TGTGCCAGCAGCCCCGGGAACAGGGGCGAAAAACTGTTTTTT.

The chain couples TRBV6-7 to TRBJ2-1; weak D call: TRBD1 (6 bases). TRBV6-7 is designated an ORF whose function remains uncertain. The CDR3 runs to 15 residues. Between the trimmed V and J ends, which lost 4 bases and 4 bases, there was a span of 14 bases. The CDR3 here is CASSSGQQNYNEQFF. As DNA, the CDR3 is TGTGCCAGCAGTTCTGGACAGCAAAATTACAATGAGCAGTTCTTC.

This chain joins TRBV12-3 or TRBV12-4 and TRBJ2-1; weak D call: TRBD2 (6 bases). Between the trimmed V and J ends, which lost 7 bases and 6 bases, there was a span of 13 bases. The length of the CDR3 is 13 residues. The CDR3 protein is CASTTGGVNEQFF. In DNA, the CDR3 is TGTGCCAGCACCACTGGCGGGGTCAATGAGCAGTTCTTC.

V gene TRBV30 combines with J gene TRBJ2-1; 8 nucleotides line up with TRBD1. Germline loops: CDR1 GTSNPN, CDR2 SVGIG (reference sequence). V lost 2 bases to trimming and J lost 13 bases; unmatched junction nucleotides: 7. The CDR3 consists of 12 residues. CDR3 in amino acids: CAWSSQGANQFF. Here the CDR3 DNA reads TGTGCCTGGAGTAGCCAGGGGGCCAATCAGTTCTTC.

The gene calls are TRBV2 and TRBJ1-1; 9 positions match TRBD1. Looked up from germline, CDR1 is SNHLY and CDR2 is FYNNEI. The CDR3 spans 18 residues. Unmatched junction bases numbered 15, after V lost 7 bases and J lost 0 bases. The CDR3 loop is CASIPGQGKGGMNTEAFF. CDR3 coding DNA: TGTGCCAGCATTCCGGGACAGGGTAAGGGGGGGATGAACACTGAAGCTTTCTTT.

This chain joins TRBV9 and TRBJ2-2, with TRBD1 identical over 9 bases. Germline loops: CDR1 SGDLS, CDR2 YYNGEE. The CDR3 totals 15 residues. The trim removed 0 bases at V and 7 bases at J, leaving 4 bases unmatched. CDR3 protein: CASSVGDRDDGELFF. The CDR3 region has the DNA TGTGCCAGCAGCGTAGGGGACAGGGATGACGGGGAGCTGTTTTTT.

J is TRBJ2-2 and V is TRBV5-1; weak D call: TRBD1 (5 bases). V was pared by 0 bases and J by 6 bases, with 15 bases between. Germline CDR1 and CDR2: SGHRS and YFSETQ. This CDR3 spans 16 amino acids. The CDR3 DNA follows: TGCGCCAGCAGCTTGGAGCCCGGCAGGGCGGCCGGGGAGCTGTTTTTT. It encodes CASSLEPGRAAGELFF.

V is TRBV24-1 and J is TRBJ2-2, with D perhaps TRBD2 (6 bases). Germline CDR1 is KGHDR and CDR2 is SFDVKD. The CDR3 length is 15 residues. Trimming stripped 5 bases from V and 3 bases from J, with 12 bases between. Here the CDR3 reads CATSVGGSHTGELFF. CDR3 nucleotide sequence: TGTGCCACCAGTGTGGGGGGATCGCACACCGGGGAGCTGTTTTTT.

The rearrangement joins TRBV7-2 to TRBJ1-1; D gene unclear. V shed 0 bases and J shed 7 bases, with 12 bases lying between them. The CDR3 is made up of 14 amino acids. Germline CDR1 is SGHTA and CDR2 is FQGNSA. The CDR3 sequence is CASSLAGHAGEAFF. CDR3 nucleotide sequence: TGTGCCAGCAGCTTAGCGGGCCACGCAGGTGAAGCTTTCTTT.

The chain couples TRBV20-1 to TRBJ2-7; D is perhaps TRBD2 (6 bases). This CDR3 region has 11 residues. The germline CDR1 and CDR2 sequences are DFQATT and SNEGSKA (reference sequence). CDR3 amino acids: CSGSGVYEQYF. The CDR3 DNA is TGCAGCGGGAGTGGGGTCTACGAGCAGTACTTC.

The CDR3 DNA follows: TGTGCCAGCTCACCAAATTTGTCGCAAGAGACCCAGTACTTC. This gives the protein CASSPNLSQETQYF. The chain joins TRBV18 to TRBJ2-5; D not resolved. The CDR3 is 14 residues long. CDR1 and CDR2 (germline): KGHSH, LQKENI. Trimming stripped 2 bases from V and 2 bases from J, with 9 bases between.

This clone turned up a few times. The chain recombines TRBV20-1 with TRBJ1-2; D gene uncertain. The CDR3 sequence is 10 residues long. Trimming cost V 3 bases and J 6 bases, with 5 bases left between them. CDR1 and CDR2 (germline): DFQATT, SNEGSKA (reference sequence). In nucleotides, the CDR3 is TGCAGTGCTAGTCAGGATGGCTACACCTTC. Translation gives CSASQDGYTF.

The chain has TRBV27 and TRBJ1-2; possibly TRBD1 for D (5 bases). The germline V and J ends were trimmed by 0 bases and 6 bases, with 14 bases remaining between them. In germline, CDR1 is MNHEY, CDR2 SMNVEV (reference sequence). The CDR3 has 15 amino acids. CDR3 in amino acids: CASSLSGRAVDGYTF. CDR3 DNA: TGTGCCAGCAGTTTATCGGGCAGGGCTGTGGATGGCTACACCTTC.

V and J are TRBV5-1 and TRBJ1-2; 9 bases are shared with TRBD1. Germline loops: CDR1 SGHRS, CDR2 YFSETQ. V shed 0 bases, J shed 7 bases, and the junction held 7 bases outside the gene matches. This CDR3 contains 15 residues. CDR3 nucleotides: TGCGCCAGCAGCTTGGCCGGGACAGGGACGGGTGGCTACACCTTC. Its translation is CASSLAGTGTGGYTF.

V usage is TRBV6-1 and J usage is TRBJ1-5, with D tentatively TRBD1 (5 bases). Per germline, CDR1 MNHNS and CDR2 SASEGT. This CDR3 region has 14 residues. Trimming took 6 bases from V and 1 from J, leaving 10 bases between them. The CDR3 reads CASSLDRSNQPQHF. The CDR3 region has the DNA TGTGCCAGCAGCCTTGACAGAAGCAATCAGCCCCAGCATTTT.